These 30 T cell receptor beta chains were all obtained from the same sample, sequenced in a study of shared clonotypes between healthy human individuals. Only in-frame clones appear in the TCRdb table, and some are missing; sequencing was by immunoSEQ multiplex PCR. Among about 2.4 million clones listed, roughly 93% were seen once. The specimen was naive CD4+ T cells from PBMCs. This sample's subset: CD45RA+ positively selected. The receptors were gathered from a man younger than 35 in good health. Some clones in this sample may be carry-over from other donors' samples.

This clone was detected a few times. This CDR3 is CASSQAGHQTEAFF. DNA of the CDR3: TGTGCCAGCAGCCAGGCCGGGCACCAAACTGAAGCTTTCTTT. The chain joins TRBV14 to TRBJ1-1; D call uncertain. The CDR3 is 14 residues long. Germline loops: CDR1 SGHDN, CDR2 FVKESK. V lost 3 bases, J lost 5 bases, and 13 bases lay in between.

The chain uses TRBV7-3 and TRBJ2-7; 11 bases are a match to TRBD2. The germline V gene encodes CDR1 SGHTA and CDR2 FQGTGA. CDR3 length: 15 residues. Germline trimming cut 6 bases from V and 7 bases from J; bases unmatched to any gene: 11. The CDR3 nucleotides read TGTGCCAGCAGTCTTAGCGGGAGGGCCCGCGGGGAGCAGTACTTC. Translating gives CASSLSGRARGEQYF.

The chain has TRBV7-8 and TRBJ2-1; D gene uncertain. From germline, CDR1 is SGHVS and CDR2 FQNEAQ. This CDR3 contains 13 residues. V was clipped by 1 base and J by 12 bases, with 13 bases between them. CDR3 region: CASSLGQAVRQFF. The CDR3 DNA sequence: TGTGCCAGCAGCTTAGGGCAGGCGGTAAGGCAGTTCTTC.

CDR3 sequence reads: CASSPQGNEQFF. CDR3 sequence (DNA): TGTGCCAGCAGCCCCCAGGGGAATGAGCAGTTCTTC. The gene calls are TRBV7-3 and TRBJ2-1, with D perhaps matching TRBD1 (6 bases). Trimming took off 5 bases at V and 7 bases at J, with 9 bases between the two ends. This CDR3 spans 12 amino acids. Germline values: CDR1 SGHTA, CDR2 FQGTGA.

This chain joins TRBV5-1 and TRBJ2-7, with TRBD1 identical over 8 bases. The CDR3 consists of 16 residues. The V segment lost 2 bases and the J segment 3 bases; nucleotides outside the gene matches: 10. Looked up from germline, CDR1 is SGHRS and CDR2 is YFSETQ. As DNA, the CDR3 is TGCGCCAGCAGCTTAGGGCTCGGGACAGGTCTCTACGAGCAGTACTTC. Translation: CASSLGLGTGLYEQYF.

CDR3 nucleotides: TGCGCCAGCAGCCAAGATCCTTTAGGACAGGCGAGAAACACCATATATTTT. Amino acids: CASSQDPLGQARNTIYF. This chain joins TRBV4-1 and TRBJ1-3; 7 bases are shared with TRBD1. The CDR3 spans 17 residues. Germline V gene sequence: CDR1 MGHRA, CDR2 YSYEKL. V dropped 0 bases and J dropped 5; count of bases not matched to a gene: 10.

For this clone: Other DNA variants within this sample encode the same CDR3. The chain couples TRBV19 to TRBJ2-3, with TRBD1 identical over 7 bases. CDR3 length: 14 amino acids. The V gene end was trimmed by 4 bases and the J gene end by 4 bases; junction bases not matched to a gene: 5. The germline CDR1 and CDR2 sequences are LNHDA and SQIVND (reference sequence). Here the CDR3 reads CASSKRTGADTQYF. The CDR3 DNA is TGTGCCAGTAGTAAAAGGACAGGAGCAGATACGCAGTATTTT.

This clone appeared once. The chain uses TRBV30 and TRBJ1-2, with a weak D call TRBD1 (6 bases). CDR1 GTSNPN and CDR2 SVGIG come from the germline V gene (reference sequence). The CDR3 runs 12 residues. Trimming removed 2 bases at V and 8 bases at J, with 12 bases between. CDR3 region: CAWSSTGTGYTF. The CDR3 DNA sequence: TGTGCCTGGAGTTCTACAGGGACCGGCTACACCTTC.

J is TRBJ1-1 and V is TRBV5-8, with D possibly matching TRBD1 (5 bases). The germline V and J ends were trimmed by 0 bases and 1 base, with 10 bases remaining between them. Per germline, CDR1 SGHTS and CDR2 YDEGEE. The CDR3 contains 15 residues. For the CDR3, the DNA is TGTGCCAGCAGCTTGGAATGGGGGGGGAACACTGAAGCTTTCTTT. Translating gives CASSLEWGGNTEAFF.

DNA of the CDR3: TGTGCCAGTAGAGAAAGACTGAACACTGAAGCTTTCTTT. Translation: CASRERLNTEAFF. The genes are TRBV19 and TRBJ1-1; no clear D gene. Germline assignment: CDR1 LNHDA and CDR2 SQIVND (reference sequence). This CDR3 is 13 amino acids long. V lost 6 bases, J lost 0 bases, and 8 bases lay in between.

The rearrangement uses TRBV5-4 and TRBJ2-7, with D maybe TRBD1 (6 bases). Germline V gene sequence: CDR1 SGHNT, CDR2 YYREEE (reference sequence). The V end lost 3 bases, the J end lost 6 bases, and 16 bases lay between the germline ends. This CDR3 is 14 amino acids long. The CDR3 sequence is CASSSKQGIGEQYF. The CDR3 DNA is TGTGCCAGCAGCTCAAAACAGGGTATCGGCGAGCAGTACTTC.

The chain links TRBV28 to TRBJ1-4; tentative D call: TRBD1 (5 bases). With 5 bases removed from V and 2 bases from J, the gap between germline ends came to 9 bases. CDR1 and CDR2 (germline): MDHEN, SYDVKM. This CDR3 is 14 amino acids long. The DNA for the CDR3 is TGTGCCAGCAGTAGCGGGACTACTAATGAAAAACTGTTTTTT. It is translated as CASSSGTTNEKLFF.

This clone occurred once. V usage is TRBV6-6 and J usage is TRBJ1-3; D is undetermined. From germline, CDR1 is MNHNY and CDR2 SVGAGI (reference sequence). The CDR3 consists of 16 residues. The V and J ends lost 0 bases and 0 bases respectively, with 9 bases between them. The CDR3 DNA reads as TGTGCCAGCAGTTACTCAAGGGTAGGCTCTGGAAACACCATATATTTT. Translating gives CASSYSRVGSGNTIYF.

The chain recombines TRBV7-3 with TRBJ2-1, with a possible D match to TRBD2 (5 bases). Trimming pared 1 base from V and 0 bases from J, leaving 10 bases between. The CDR3 sequence is 16 residues long. In germline, CDR1 is SGHTA, CDR2 FQGTGA. Here the CDR3 reads CASSLIIGSSYNEQFF. CDR3 sequence (DNA): TGTGCCAGCAGCTTAATTATAGGGAGCTCCTACAATGAGCAGTTCTTC.

Regarding this clone: Other nucleotide sequences from this sample produce the same CDR3. The chain links TRBV5-1 to TRBJ1-2, with TRBD1 identical over 8 bases. V dropped 8 bases and J dropped 7; count of bases not matched to a gene: 10. CDR3 length equals 13 residues. In germline, CDR1 is SGHRS, CDR2 YFSETQ. CDR3 DNA sequence: TGCGCCAGTAGCCCGGACAGGGAACGTGGCTACACCTTC. Its protein is CASSPDRERGYTF.

The chain combines TRBV15 with TRBJ2-3, with a possible D match to TRBD1 (5 bases). The CDR3 contains 16 residues. CDR1 and CDR2 (germline): LNHNV, YYDKDF (reference sequence). Trimming took 1 base from V and 1 from J, leaving 12 bases between them. The CDR3 DNA is TGTGCCACCAGCAGAGTAGGGGTTAGAGGCACAGATACGCAGTATTTT. Its translation: CATSRVGVRGTDTQYF.

The chain links TRBV4-3 to TRBJ1-2; 7 bases are shared with TRBD1. J was trimmed by 6 bases and V by 1 base; bases with no gene match: 5. The CDR3 runs to 14 residues. The V gene's germline CDR1 is LGHNA and CDR2 YSLEER. The CDR3 coding sequence is TGCGCCAGCAGCCAAGCCCCAGGGGGGAATGGCTACACCTTC. It encodes CASSQAPGGNGYTF.

V gene TRBV27 combines with J gene TRBJ1-5; no clear D. This CDR3 comprises 13 residues. Per the germline V gene, CDR1 is MNHEY and CDR2 is SMNVEV (reference sequence). V lost 2 bases to trimming and J lost 5 bases, with 7 bases between them. CDR3 nucleotide sequence: TGTGCCAGCAGTTTAGGCGGGGATCAGCCCCAGCATTTT. Its protein is CASSLGGDQPQHF.

This clone appeared a single time. The CDR3: CASSYADRYIQYF. CDR3 coding DNA: TGTGCCAGCAGTTATGCGGACAGGTACATTCAGTACTTC. V usage is TRBV6-5 and J usage is TRBJ2-4; 7 nucleotides align to TRBD1. The germline V gene has CDR1 MNHEY and CDR2 SVGAGI. The CDR3 is made up of 13 amino acids. J gave up 8 bases and V 3 bases, and 4 bases lay outside the gene matches.

This clone was picked up one time. The chain combines TRBV15 with TRBJ1-2, with a weak D call TRBD1 (5 bases). CDR1 and CDR2 from the germline V gene are LNHNV and YYDKDF (reference sequence). The CDR3 spans 13 residues. V lost 5 bases and J lost 5, with 12 bases in between. CDR3 in amino acids: CATSGGTAYGYTF. In nucleotides, the CDR3 is TGTGCCACCAGCGGCGGGACGGCTTATGGCTACACCTTC.

The chain carries TRBV9 and TRBJ2-6, with D perhaps TRBD1 (5 bases). With 1 base removed from V and 2 bases from J, the gap between germline ends came to 10 bases. CDR1 is SGDLS, CDR2 YYNGEE, per germline. CDR3 size: 16 residues. DNA for the CDR3: TGTGCCAGCAGCGTACAGGGTTTGGCTGGGGCCAACGTCCTGACTTTC. Translation: CASSVQGLAGANVLTF.

The rearrangement uses TRBV5-6 and TRBJ2-7, with TRBD1 as a possible D gene (5 bases). The germline gives CDR1 SGHDT, CDR2 YYEEEE. The CDR3 covers 15 residues. V shed 4 bases and J shed 0 bases, with 14 bases lying between them. CDR3 DNA: TGTGCCAGCAGCCACTCCAGGGCTTACTCCTACGAGCAGTACTTC. Translation gives CASSHSRAYSYEQYF.

The rearrangement joins TRBV27 to TRBJ2-1, with 8 bases identical to TRBD2. The germline CDR1 and CDR2 sequences are MNHEY and SMNVEV (reference sequence). The CDR3 has 12 residues. After removal of 3 bases from V and 13 bases from J, the junction contained 5 bases not matched to a gene. CDR3 in amino acids: CASSLSRGVQFF. The CDR3 DNA sequence: TGTGCCAGCAGTTTGTCGCGGGGGGTTCAGTTCTTC.

The gene calls are TRBV29-1 and TRBJ2-3, with 8 bases fitting TRBD2. Looked up from germline, CDR1 is SQVTM and CDR2 is ANQGSEA. The CDR3 is 14 residues long. The V segment lost 7 bases and the J segment 0 bases; nucleotides outside the gene matches: 6. CDR3 in amino acids: CSADSSGSTDTQYF. CDR3 DNA sequence: TGCAGCGCCGACTCTAGCGGGAGCACAGATACGCAGTATTTT.

The chain is built from TRBV2 and TRBJ2-5; D perhaps matches TRBD1 (6 bases). This CDR3 has 13 residues. V lost 10 bases and J lost 7, with 19 bases in between. In germline, CDR1 is SNHLY, CDR2 FYNNEI. The CDR3 sequence: CATKIGGTGTQYF. The CDR3 nucleotides are TGTGCCACCAAGATAGGGGGAACGGGGACCCAGTACTTC.

The gene calls are TRBV10-3 and TRBJ1-5, with D possibly being TRBD1 (5 bases). CDR1 and CDR2 (germline): ENHRY, SYGVKD. The CDR3 spans 13 residues. The germline V and J ends were trimmed by 6 bases and 4 bases, with 10 bases remaining between them. The CDR3 is CAIRNNRNQPQHF. For the CDR3, the DNA is TGTGCCATCAGAAATAACAGGAATCAGCCCCAGCATTTT.

The J gene is TRBJ2-2, the V gene TRBV9; the D is unclear. V was shortened by 1 base and J by 7 bases, with 5 bases between the two germline ends. The CDR3 is 12 residues long. Germline CDR1 is SGDLS and CDR2 is YYNGEE. The CDR3 bases are TGTGCCAGCAGCGTATGGGACGGGGAGCTGTTTTTT. Its protein is CASSVWDGELFF.

The gene calls are TRBV28 and TRBJ2-1; 10 positions agree with TRBD2. CDR1 is MDHEN and CDR2 is SYDVKM in the germline V gene. This CDR3 has 15 residues. The ends lost 4 bases at V and 3 bases at J; junction bases unmatched: 3. The CDR3 loop is CASSSSGRGYNEQFF. In nucleotides, the CDR3 is TGTGCCAGCAGTTCAAGCGGGAGGGGCTACAATGAGCAGTTCTTC.

The chain employs TRBV20-1 and TRBJ1-2; possible D gene TRBD1, 5 bases. Trimming stripped 0 bases from V and 8 bases from J, with 7 bases between. The CDR3 length is 11 residues. CDR1 is DFQATT and CDR2 is SNEGSKA in the germline V gene (reference sequence). The CDR3 is CSARDGAGYTF. The CDR3 DNA sequence: TGCAGTGCTAGAGATGGGGCGGGCTACACCTTC.

This clone was seen a handful of times. The chain couples TRBV10-3 to TRBJ1-2; 8 bases line up with TRBD1. Per the germline V gene, CDR1 is ENHRY and CDR2 is SYGVKD. This CDR3 contains 13 residues. V dropped 5 bases and J dropped 3; count of bases not matched to a gene: 2. The CDR3 DNA is TGTGCCATCAGTAACAGGGGGGACTATGGCTACACCTTC. It is translated as CAISNRGDYGYTF.